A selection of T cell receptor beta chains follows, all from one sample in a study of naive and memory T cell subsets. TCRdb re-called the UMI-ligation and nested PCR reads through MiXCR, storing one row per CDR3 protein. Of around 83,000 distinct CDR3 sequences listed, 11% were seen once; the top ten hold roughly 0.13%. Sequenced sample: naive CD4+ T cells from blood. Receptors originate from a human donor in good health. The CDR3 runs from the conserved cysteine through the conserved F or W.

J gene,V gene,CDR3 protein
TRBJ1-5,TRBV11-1,CASSLGGDQPQHF
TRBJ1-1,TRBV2,CASSERLNTEAFF
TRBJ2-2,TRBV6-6,CASTSPGTGNAGELFF
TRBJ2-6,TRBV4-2,CANSQQQGNSGANVLTF
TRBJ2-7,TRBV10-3,CAISGEQGISYEQYF
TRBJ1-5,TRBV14,CASSQDGGNQPQHF
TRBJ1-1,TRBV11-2,CASSHLIGSENTEAFF
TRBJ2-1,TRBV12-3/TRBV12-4,CASSSYRGGNEQFF
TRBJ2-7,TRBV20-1,CSARGIEDRLISYEQYF
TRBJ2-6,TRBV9,CASGRGRHVLTF
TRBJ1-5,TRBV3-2,CASSQDGQPQHF
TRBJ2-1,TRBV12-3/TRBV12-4,CASSLRYGEQFF
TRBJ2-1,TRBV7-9,CASSLGLARGEQFF
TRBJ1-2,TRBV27,CASSSATGAEPSYGYTF
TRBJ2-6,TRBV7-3,CASSPGGFGANVLTF
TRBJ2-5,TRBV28,CASSLGGGVRKTQYF
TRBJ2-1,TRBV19,CASRWGGTNEQFF
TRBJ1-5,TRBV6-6,CASSYSRGNQPQHF
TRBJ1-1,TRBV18,CASSPSRGVNTEAFF
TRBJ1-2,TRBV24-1,CATSDPGQGAGYGYTF
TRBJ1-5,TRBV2,CASKRDPSLSNQPQHF
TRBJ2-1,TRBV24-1,CATIGGGNEQFF
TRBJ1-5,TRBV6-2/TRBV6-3,CAVSRDLKGWSNQPQHF
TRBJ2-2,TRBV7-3,CASSLQTTGELFF
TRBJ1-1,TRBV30,CAWSPQKNTEAFF
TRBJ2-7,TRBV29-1,CSVEEGGQGRYEQYF
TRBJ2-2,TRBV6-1,CASRNRGPELNTGELFF
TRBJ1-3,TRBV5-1,CASSWTTGNTIYF
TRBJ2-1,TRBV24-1,CATSENNEQFF
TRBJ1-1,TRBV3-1,CASSQVQRTTEAFF